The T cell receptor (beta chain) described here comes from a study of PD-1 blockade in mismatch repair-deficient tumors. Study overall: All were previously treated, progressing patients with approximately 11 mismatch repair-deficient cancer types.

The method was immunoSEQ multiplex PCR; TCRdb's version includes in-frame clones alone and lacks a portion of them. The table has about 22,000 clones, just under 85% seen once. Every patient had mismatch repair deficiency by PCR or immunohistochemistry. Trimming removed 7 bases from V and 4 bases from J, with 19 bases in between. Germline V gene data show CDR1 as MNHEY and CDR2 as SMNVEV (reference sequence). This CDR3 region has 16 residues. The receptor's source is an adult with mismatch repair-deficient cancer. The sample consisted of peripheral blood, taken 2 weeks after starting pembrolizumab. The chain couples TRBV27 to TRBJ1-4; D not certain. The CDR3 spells CASTSLVGEGNEKLFF. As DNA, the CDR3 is TGTGCCAGCACCAGTTTGGTGGGCGAGGGTAATGAAAAACTGTTTTTT.